This TCR beta chain originates from a study of T cells after yellow fever vaccination. The wider study: In the case of low-cell-number fractions, SMART-Seq v4 Ultra Low Input was used for preparation. Study-wide results and caveats: Weaker overall was a secondary response that nonetheless peaked faster, on day 5 versus 15.

A remark on this clonotype: The antigen is unknown.

TCRdb fed the 5' RACE reads into MiXCR, producing one record per CDR3 protein. The profile shows hundreds of thousands of distinct CDR3 sequences, 10% to 15% of them singletons. The germline V gene has CDR1 SEHNR and CDR2 FQNEAQ (reference sequence). The CDR3 length is 15 residues. The V end lost 3 bases, the J end lost 1 base, and 11 bases lay between the germline ends. The V and J genes are TRBV7-9 and TRBJ2-3, with no clear D. The sample was PBMCs, taken on the day of the yellow fever booster vaccination. The TCR comes from a man in his thirties or forties who received the YFV17D yellow fever vaccine. The chain's CDR3 is CASSLGDVGTDTQYF. The CDR3 bases are TGTGCCAGCAGCTTGGGTGACGTGGGCACAGATACGCAGTATTTT. The whole variable domain, remainder taken from reference TRBV7-9 and TRBJ2-3, is DTGVSQNPRHKITKRGQNVTFRCDPISEHNRLYWYRQTLGQGPEFLTYFQNEAQLEKSRLLSDRFSAERPKGSFSTLEIQRTEQGDSAMYLCASSLGDVGTDTQYFGPGTRLTVL.